This T cell receptor (beta chain) derives from a study of vaccination and CD4 T cells after COVID-19. About the research overall: The study drew post-COVID samples a median about 100 days after diagnosis (range 35 to 161). Study-level points and caveats: Analysis of convalescent patients found that 304 of 307 vaccine-specific clones were spike mono-reactive.

As concerns this clonotype: Its cognate antigen is unknown.

Noted treatment: approximately nine-day PBMC culture with coronavirus spike peptide pools or control peptides (ViraFEST assay). By negative selection, CD4+ T cells were isolated once culture had run for around 10 days. Sequencing of DNA taken from cultured CD4+ T cells relied on the Oncomine TCR Beta short-read assay. TCRdb used MiXCR to reprocess the PCR reads, holding one entry per CDR3 protein. The repertoire holds a few thousand distinct CDR3 sequences, with approximately 84% as singletons. The V gene end was trimmed by 5 bases and the J gene end by 5 bases; junction bases not matched to a gene: 14. CDR1 and CDR2 from the germline V gene are MNHEY and SMNVEV (reference sequence). CDR3 length equals 17 residues.

V gene TRBV27 combines with J gene TRBJ2-2, with 7 bases aligning to TRBD1. The sequence came from a human donor who had recovered from COVID-19. Material for sequencing was CD4+ T cells from blood, cultured in vitro. The CDR3 DNA follows: TGTGCCAGCAGTCCCACCCTCGACAGGGTCCAAACCGGGGAGCTGTTTTTT. Amino acids: CASSPTLDRVQTGELFF.